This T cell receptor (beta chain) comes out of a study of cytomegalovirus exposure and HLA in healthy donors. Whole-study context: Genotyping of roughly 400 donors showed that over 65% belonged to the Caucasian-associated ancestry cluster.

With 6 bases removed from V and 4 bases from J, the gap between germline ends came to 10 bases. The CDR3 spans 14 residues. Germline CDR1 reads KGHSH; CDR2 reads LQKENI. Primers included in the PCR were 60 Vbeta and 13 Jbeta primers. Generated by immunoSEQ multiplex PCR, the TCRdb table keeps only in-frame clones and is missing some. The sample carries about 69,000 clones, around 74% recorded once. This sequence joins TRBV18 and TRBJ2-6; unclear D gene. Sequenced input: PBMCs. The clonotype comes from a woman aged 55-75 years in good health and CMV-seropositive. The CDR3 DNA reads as TGTGCCAGCTCGTCCAGGTCAGGGGCCAACGTCCTGACTTTC. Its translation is CASSSRSGANVLTF.